What follows are 14 T cell receptor beta chains derived from one specimen sequenced in a study of shared clonotypes between healthy human individuals. Method: immunoSEQ multiplex PCR; TCRdb's copy keeps in-frame clones and lacks some. In the table there are about 960,000 clones, around three quarters of which are singletons. The sample was memory CD4+ T cells sorted from blood. As for subset: CD45RA-negative fraction. The receptors derive from a man younger than 30 in good health.

The J gene is TRBJ2-7, the V gene TRBV5-4; 7 nucleotides match TRBD1. Unmatched junction bases numbered 1, after V lost 1 base and J lost 0 bases. The length of the CDR3 is 14 residues. CDR1 and CDR2 (germline): SGHNT, YYREEE (reference sequence). The CDR3 DNA sequence: TGTGCCAGCAGCTTGAGGGACAGCTCCTACGAGCAGTACTTC. Its protein product is CASSLRDSSYEQYF.

CDR3 amino acids: CASSLESSGTYEQYF. DNA of the CDR3: TGTGCCAGCAGCTTAGAATCAAGCGGTACCTACGAGCAGTACTTC. The chain uses TRBV7-2 and TRBJ2-7, with D possibly matching TRBD2 (5 bases). This CDR3 spans 15 amino acids. In germline, CDR1 is SGHTA, CDR2 FQGNSA. Trimming took 1 base from V and 2 from J, leaving 12 bases between them.

This clone was recorded a few times. The chain is built from TRBV9 and TRBJ2-2; unclear D gene. V gave up 0 bases and J gave up 4 bases, with 4 bases separating them. CDR1 is SGDLS and CDR2 is YYNGEE in the germline V gene. This CDR3 region has 13 residues. CDR3 DNA: TGTGCCAGCAGCGTAGTGCGCACCGGGGAGCTGTTTTTT. Protein product: CASSVVRTGELFF.

With respect to this clone: Other DNA sequences in this sample translate to the same CDR3. This chain connects TRBV18 to TRBJ1-5, with TRBD1 identical over 9 bases. Germline assignment: CDR1 KGHSH and CDR2 LQKENI. Losses at the gene ends were 3 bases for V and 4 bases for J; bases not matched to a gene: 1. CDR3 length: 14 residues. This CDR3 is CASSPGTGNQPQHF. DNA of the CDR3: TGTGCCAGCTCACCCGGGACAGGGAATCAGCCCCAGCATTTT.

V is TRBV19 and J is TRBJ1-6; 7 nucleotides agree with TRBD1. In germline, CDR1 is LNHDA, CDR2 SQIVND (reference sequence). V lost 4 bases to trimming and J lost 7 bases; unmatched junction nucleotides: 7. The CDR3 runs to 15 residues. The CDR3 protein is CASSTNRDRNSPLHF. Written as DNA, the CDR3 is TGTGCCAGTAGTACCAACCGGGACAGAAATTCACCCCTCCACTTT.

This clone was found a few times. The chain carries TRBV27 and TRBJ2-4, with D maybe TRBD2 (6 bases). The V gene lost 5 bases and the J gene lost 3 bases, with 17 bases spanning the gap. The CDR3 totals 16 residues. CDR1 and CDR2 from the germline V gene are MNHEY and SMNVEV (reference sequence). The CDR3 loop reads CASSDLGGRGKNIQYF. The CDR3 nucleotides read TGTGCCAGCAGTGACCTCGGGGGTCGGGGCAAAAACATTCAGTACTTC.

A single count supports this clone. This chain links TRBV6-1 with TRBJ2-1; the D is unclear. V shed 1 base and J shed 5 bases, with 6 bases lying between them. Germline loops: CDR1 MNHNS, CDR2 SASEGT. The CDR3 totals 13 residues. CDR3 sequence (DNA): TGTGCCAGCAGTGAAGTACTGAACAATGAGCAGTTCTTC. Protein product: CASSEVLNNEQFF.

The CDR3 loop reads CASSLDNGVREQFF. The DNA for the CDR3 is TGTGCCAGCAGCTTAGATAATGGGGTCCGGGAGCAGTTCTTC. This chain joins TRBV7-9 and TRBJ2-1, with D uncertain. V was pared by 1 base and J by 10 bases, with 14 bases between. Germline V CDR1 and CDR2: SEHNR, FQNEAQ (reference sequence). The CDR3 loop spans 14 amino acids.

The chain has TRBV30 and TRBJ2-5; D gene uncertain. The germline CDR1 and CDR2 sequences are GTSNPN and SVGIG (reference sequence). Trimming pared 1 base from V and 1 base from J, leaving 13 bases between. This CDR3 is built from 15 residues. DNA of the CDR3: TGTGCCTGGAGTGGGAATTCAGGCCCCCAAGAGACCCAGTACTTC. It specifies CAWSGNSGPQETQYF.

V gene TRBV7-9 combines with J gene TRBJ1-3, with D perhaps matching TRBD1 (5 bases). V lost 5 bases to trimming and J lost 0 bases, with 14 bases between them. Per the germline V gene, CDR1 is SEHNR and CDR2 is FQNEAQ (reference sequence). The CDR3 is made up of 16 amino acids. The CDR3 region is CASSPNRQNSGNTIYF. The CDR3 region has the DNA TGTGCCAGCAGCCCCAACAGGCAAAACTCTGGAAACACCATATATTTT.

This clone was seen a single time. V gene TRBV6-1 combines with J gene TRBJ1-5; a possible D gene is TRBD1 (5 bases). CDR1 and CDR2 (germline): MNHNS, SASEGT. CDR3 length: 14 residues. V shed 2 bases and J shed 4 bases, with 9 bases lying between them. The CDR3 reads CASSERPGNQPQHF. The CDR3 DNA follows: TGTGCCAGCAGTGAAAGGCCAGGGAATCAGCCCCAGCATTTT.

The chain recombines TRBV5-1 with TRBJ2-4; no firm D call. The CDR3 consists of 15 residues. V was shortened by 0 bases and J by 2 bases, with 9 bases between the two germline ends. Germline V gives CDR1 SGHRS, CDR2 YFSETQ. CDR3: CASSLDGIPKNIQYF. The CDR3 nucleotides are TGCGCCAGCAGCTTGGATGGGATACCCAAAAACATTCAGTACTTC.

This chain joins TRBV12-5 and TRBJ2-1; D is ambiguous. This CDR3 has 16 amino acids. The V end lost 0 bases, the J end lost 4 bases, and 13 bases lay between the germline ends. Germline V gene sequence: CDR1 LGHNT, CDR2 FRNRAP. This chain's CDR3 is CASGLVPSQQYNEQFF. CDR3 DNA sequence: TGTGCTAGTGGTTTGGTTCCCTCCCAACAATACAATGAGCAGTTCTTC.

This sequence joins TRBV7-3 and TRBJ2-3; tentatively, D is TRBD1 (6 bases). Germline values: CDR1 SGHTA, CDR2 FQGTGA. The CDR3 is 17 amino acids. Trimming left V 2 bases short and J 2 bases short, with 17 bases between. The DNA for the CDR3 is TGTGCCAGCAGCTTATATCCCCCAGGGGCGGCCACAGATACGCAGTATTTT. It codes for CASSLYPPGAATDTQYF.